The 29 T cell receptor beta chains presented below share a single source sample, sequenced in a study of response to subunit inactivated influenza vaccine. TCRdb re-called the RT-PCR reads with MiXCR, one entry per CDR3 protein. The data contain roughly 160,000 distinct CDR3 sequences, around 9.9% of them singletons. The source was non-naive T cells sorted from PBMCs, collected 40 to 50 days after vaccination. All receptors derive from a man aged 45 to 65 who received an inactivated influenza vaccine.

The table lists this clonotype with many counts. The genes are TRBV7-2 and TRBJ2-1; 7 bases are shared with TRBD1. From germline, CDR1 is SGHTA and CDR2 FQGNSA. The V gene end was trimmed by 1 base and the J gene end by 12 bases; junction bases not matched to a gene: 3. The CDR3 sequence is 12 residues long. CDR3 protein: CASSLGGQLQFF. In DNA form, the CDR3 reads TGTGCCAGCAGCTTAGGGGGACAGCTGCAGTTCTTC.

This clonotype was observed a handful of times. The chain is built from TRBV4-1 and TRBJ1-4; D ambiguous. The CDR3 runs to 15 residues. Germline V gene sequence: CDR1 MGHRA, CDR2 YSYEKL. With 0 bases removed from V and 12 bases from J, the gap between germline ends came to 17 bases. Here the CDR3 reads CASSQDSGPMRELFF. The CDR3 coding sequence is TGCGCCAGCAGCCAAGATTCCGGTCCTATGAGGGAACTGTTTTTT.

The genes are TRBV11-2 and TRBJ2-3; D may be TRBD2 (6 bases). The CDR3 loop spans 14 amino acids. V dropped 4 bases and J dropped 11 bases, with 19 bases sitting between them. The germline gives CDR1 SGHAT, CDR2 FQNNGV. CDR3 nucleotides: TGTGCCAGCAGCTCGCACCCTCTGGAGGGGAGGCAGTATTTT. Protein: CASSSHPLEGRQYF.

This clonotype was observed a few times. V is TRBV6-1 and J is TRBJ1-4; 8 bases are shared with TRBD1. The germline gives CDR1 MNHNS, CDR2 SASEGT. Unmatched junction bases numbered 7, after V lost 5 bases and J lost 5 bases. The CDR3 totals 15 residues. The DNA for the CDR3 is TGTGCCAGCAGTACAACCCGGACAGGGAATGAAAAACTGTTTTTT. This sequence encodes CASSTTRTGNEKLFF.

The chain is built from TRBV5-3 and TRBJ2-3; D is perhaps TRBD2 (7 bases). TRBV5-3 is given ORF status, its function remaining uncertain. Trimming took off 4 bases at V and 1 base at J, with 16 bases between the two ends. The CDR3 has 16 amino acids. DNA for the CDR3: TGTGCCAGAAGCGGAAGCGGGACATTCCGCACAGATACGCAGTATTTT. As protein: CARSGSGTFRTDTQYF.

Many counts were recorded for this clonotype. The V call is TRBV2, the J call TRBJ1-5; D gene uncertain. Germline V lookup: CDR1 SNHLY, CDR2 FYNNEI. The V and J ends lost 0 bases and 0 bases respectively, with 6 bases between them. CDR3 size: 15 residues. The CDR3 DNA reads as TGTGCCAGCAGTGAAGCGGCGGGTAGCAATCAGCCCCAGCATTTT. Residues: CASSEAAGSNQPQHF. Looking up the rest from reference TRBV2 and TRBJ1-5 gives the full variable domain: EPEVTQTPSHQVTQMGQEVILRCVPISNHLYFYWYRQILGQKVEFLVSFYNNEISEKSEIFDDQFSVERPDGSNFTLKIRSTKLEDSAMYFCASSEAAGSNQPQHFGDGTRLSIL.

This clonotype came up a few times. V is TRBV28 and J is TRBJ1-1; D is uncertain. Germline V CDR1 and CDR2: MDHEN, SYDVKM. V dropped 6 bases and J dropped 6 bases, with 17 bases sitting between them. The CDR3 is 14 residues long. The CDR3 bases are TGTGCCAGCAGCATACCCCCAGAGGGTCCTGAAGCTTTCTTT. Its protein is CASSIPPEGPEAFF.

This clonotype was found a few times. The genes are TRBV2 and TRBJ2-5; 11 nucleotides line up with TRBD1. The V gene's germline CDR1 is SNHLY and CDR2 FYNNEI. J was trimmed by 2 bases and V by 8 bases; bases with no gene match: 7. The CDR3 is 15 amino acids. This CDR3 is CASLYRDRGQETQYF. CDR3 coding DNA: TGTGCCAGCCTATATCGGGACAGGGGGCAAGAGACCCAGTACTTC.

The chain recombines TRBV28 with TRBJ2-1; 10 bases fit TRBD2. Trimming cost V 6 bases and J 4 bases; bases outside gene matches: 6. The CDR3 spans 15 residues. Germline CDR1 reads MDHEN; CDR2 reads SYDVKM. CDR3 DNA sequence: TGTGCCAGCAGAAGAGCGGGAGGGACTTACAATGAGCAGTTCTTC. Encoded protein: CASRRAGGTYNEQFF.

At least ten counts were recorded for this clonotype. The rearrangement links TRBV7-9 to TRBJ1-5, with D perhaps TRBD1 (5 bases). Germline CDR1 and CDR2: SEHNR and FQNEAQ (reference sequence). This CDR3 spans 14 amino acids. The V and J ends lost 5 bases and 5 bases respectively, with 13 bases between them. CDR3: CASSGTSGDQPQHF. CDR3 sequence (DNA): TGTGCCAGCAGCGGAACTTCGGGGGATCAGCCCCAGCATTTT. The full variable domain, with the rest looked up from reference TRBV7-9 and TRBJ1-5, is DTGVSQNPRHKITKRGQNVTFRCDPISEHNRLYWYRQTLGQGPEFLTYFQNEAQLEKSRLLSDRFSAERPKGSFSTLEIQRTEQGDSAMYLCASSGTSGDQPQHFGDGTRLSIL.

The rearrangement uses TRBV7-3 and TRBJ2-7; 12 bases fit TRBD2. The germline V gene has CDR1 SGHTA and CDR2 FQGTGA. The CDR3 has 24 residues. Germline trimming cut 0 bases from V and 4 bases from J; bases unmatched to any gene: 28. CDR3 loop: CASSLTFARGRLAGEGRIIYEQYF. DNA of the CDR3: TGTGCCAGCAGCTTAACGTTCGCCAGGGGTCGACTAGCGGGAGAGGGGAGGATTATATACGAGCAGTACTTC.

This clonotype was counted at least ten times. The rearrangement joins TRBV20-1 to TRBJ1-5, with D perhaps matching TRBD1 (5 bases). This CDR3 is 13 amino acids long. The V end was cut by 6 bases, the J end by 4 bases, with 13 bases between. The germline V gene encodes CDR1 DFQATT and CDR2 SNEGSKA (reference sequence). The CDR3 loop is CSAVHQGNQPQHF. CDR3 nucleotides: TGCAGTGCAGTTCACCAGGGAAATCAGCCCCAGCATTTT.

This CDR3 is CSASGGGRTDTQYF. As DNA, the CDR3 is TGCAGTGCTAGTGGCGGGGGCCGCACAGATACGCAGTATTTT. The chain is built from TRBV20-1 and TRBJ2-3, with D possibly being TRBD2 (7 bases). This CDR3 contains 14 residues. CDR1 DFQATT and CDR2 SNEGSKA come from the germline V gene (reference sequence). V was pared by 3 bases and J by 1 base, with 11 bases between.

This clonotype was counted many times. This sequence joins TRBV7-2 and TRBJ2-3; a possible D gene is TRBD2 (6 bases). Germline V gives CDR1 SGHTA, CDR2 FQGNSA. Trimming took off 5 bases at V and 1 base at J, with 16 bases between the two ends. This CDR3 spans 16 amino acids. DNA for the CDR3: TGTGCCAGCAGCCCCAGCGGGCCTTTGGGCACAGATACGCAGTATTTT. Its translation: CASSPSGPLGTDTQYF.

The chain employs TRBV6-2 or TRBV6-3 and TRBJ1-4; the D is unclear. The V gene's germline CDR1 is MNHEY and CDR2 SVGEGT. The CDR3 runs 12 residues. V gave up 6 bases and J gave up 5 bases, with 7 bases separating them. The CDR3 loop is CASRDPNEKLFF. The CDR3, as DNA: TGTGCCAGCAGGGACCCGAATGAAAAACTGTTTTTT.

This clonotype appeared a few times. This chain connects TRBV28 to TRBJ1-2, with TRBD1 as a possible D gene (6 bases). Germline V gives CDR1 MDHEN, CDR2 SYDVKM. V shed 6 bases and J shed 7 bases, with 18 bases lying between them. This CDR3 region has 14 residues. CDR3: CASSRTEEPPGYTF. CDR3 in DNA: TGTGCCAGCAGCCGGACAGAGGAACCGCCTGGCTACACCTTC.

The table lists this clonotype with many counts. The rearrangement uses TRBV4-3 and TRBJ2-2; D is unresolved. The V and J ends lost 3 bases and 6 bases respectively, with 14 bases between them. Germline V gene sequence: CDR1 LGHNA, CDR2 YSLEER. The CDR3 loop spans 15 amino acids. DNA of the CDR3: TGCGCCAGCAGCCAGGATTGGGGTATCGCCGGGGAGCTGTTTTTT. Translation: CASSQDWGIAGELFF.

The chain carries TRBV15 and TRBJ1-2, with 7 bases fitting TRBD1. This CDR3 contains 14 residues. The trim removed 4 bases at V and 4 bases at J, leaving 6 bases unmatched. Germline loops: CDR1 LNHNV, CDR2 YYDKDF (reference sequence). The CDR3 loop reads CATSTRDSFYGYTF. CDR3 bases: TGTGCCACCAGCACCAGGGACAGCTTCTATGGCTACACCTTC.

This clonotype was detected ten times or more. The chain carries TRBV11-2 and TRBJ2-5, with D uncertain. The germline V gene has CDR1 SGHAT and CDR2 FQNNGV. Trimming took 0 bases from V and 2 from J, leaving 7 bases between them. The CDR3 consists of 14 residues. The CDR3 nucleotides are TGTGCCAGCAGCTTAGATCAATTGCAAGAGACCCAGTACTTC. Amino acid sequence: CASSLDQLQETQYF.

This clonotype has at least ten counts. The chain combines TRBV24-1 with TRBJ2-3; no firm D call. CDR1 and CDR2 (germline): KGHDR, SFDVKD. With 0 bases removed from V and 2 bases from J, the gap between germline ends came to 11 bases. The CDR3 length is 16 residues. The CDR3, as DNA: TGTGCCACCAGTGATTTGGGCTCGTTAAACACAGATACGCAGTATTTT. Translated: CATSDLGSLNTDTQYF.

The table lists this clonotype with many counts. V usage is TRBV7-9 and J usage is TRBJ2-7; D may correspond to TRBD1 or TRBD2 (5 bases each). The germline V gene encodes CDR1 SEHNR and CDR2 FQNEAQ (reference sequence). Trimming took off 2 bases at V and 6 bases at J, with 20 bases between the two ends. The CDR3 contains 16 residues. This CDR3 reads CASSLTTGRLKGEQYF. CDR3 sequence (DNA): TGTGCCAGCAGCTTAACGACGGGACGGCTGAAGGGCGAGCAGTACTTC.

The V call is TRBV6-2 or TRBV6-3, the J call TRBJ2-1; 10 positions agree with TRBD2. Per germline, CDR1 MNHEY and CDR2 SVGEGT. Losses at the gene ends were 5 bases for V and 3 bases for J; bases not matched to a gene: 7. The CDR3 has 16 residues. The CDR3 spells CASSDLSGRLYNEQFF. The CDR3 DNA reads as TGTGCCAGCAGTGATCTTAGCGGGAGGCTCTACAATGAGCAGTTCTTC.

This clonotype was found a few times. The V and J genes are TRBV19 and TRBJ2-6; D may be TRBD2 (6 bases). With 6 bases removed from V and 2 bases from J, the gap between germline ends came to 14 bases. This CDR3 contains 16 residues. Germline assignment: CDR1 LNHDA and CDR2 SQIVND (reference sequence). The CDR3 coding sequence is TGTGCCAGTAGCCGAGAGGGAGGAACTGGGGCCAACGTCCTGACTTTC. It codes for CASSREGGTGANVLTF. The whole variable domain, filled in from reference TRBV19 and TRBJ2-6, reads DGGITQSPKYLFRKEGQNVTLSCEQNLNHDAMYWYRQDPGQGLRLIYYSQIVNDFQKGDIAEGYSVSREKKESFPLTVTSAQKNPTAFYLCASSREGGTGANVLTFGAGSRLTVL.

Points on this clonotype: Without the conserved terminal phenylalanine or tryptophan, this CDR3 likely stems from a read error. V gene TRBV4-1 combines with J gene TRBJ1-2; the D is unclear. The V gene lost 1 base and the J gene lost 5 bases, with 2 bases spanning the gap. CDR3 length: 11 amino acids. Per the germline V gene, CDR1 is MGHRA and CDR2 is YSYEKL. The DNA for the CDR3 is TGCGCCAGCAGCCAAGGTTATGGCTACACCCTC. Protein: CASSQGYGYTL.

The V call is TRBV28, the J call TRBJ2-7; D not certain. V was trimmed by 3 bases and J by 2 bases, leaving 14 bases between them. Germline V gene sequence: CDR1 MDHEN, CDR2 SYDVKM. There are 15 residues in the CDR3. In DNA, the CDR3 is TGTGCCAGCAGTTTTGGCGGCAGAAACACCTACGAGCAGTACTTC. It specifies CASSFGGRNTYEQYF.

This clonotype occurred many times. An end of the junction differs from the germline gene, which may be a read error. The gene calls are TRBV12-3 or TRBV12-4 and TRBJ1-6; D gene unclear. The CDR3 is made up of 17 amino acids. Written as DNA, the CDR3 is TGTGCCAGCAGCTTAGACGGACCTTCCTCTCGACGTTCACCCCTCCACTTT. Translation gives CASSLDGPSSRRSPLHF.

This clonotype was seen only a few times. This chain links TRBV10-3 with TRBJ2-7; 11 bases map to TRBD1. Germline trimming cut 5 bases from V and 6 bases from J; bases unmatched to any gene: 6. CDR3 length: 14 residues. Germline CDR1 ENHRY, CDR2 SYGVKD. DNA of the CDR3: TGTGCCATCAGTCAGGACAGGGGGCGAAGCGAGCAGTACTTC. It yields the protein CAISQDRGRSEQYF.

This clonotype appeared a few times. The chain recombines TRBV13 with TRBJ2-3; D is undetermined. The V end lost 2 bases, the J end lost 6 bases, and 9 bases lay between the germline ends. The CDR3 totals 13 residues. Germline CDR1 PRHDT, CDR2 FYEKMQ (reference sequence). The CDR3 sequence is CASSLNAVDTQYF. The CDR3 DNA follows: TGTGCCAGCAGCTTAAACGCTGTGGATACGCAGTATTTT.

This clonotype was picked up a small number of times. This sequence joins TRBV4-3 and TRBJ1-2; the D gene is possibly TRBD1 (5 bases). This CDR3 is built from 17 residues. Deletions cut 1 base from V and 4 bases from J, with 19 bases between. Germline assignment: CDR1 LGHNA and CDR2 YSLEER. The DNA of the CDR3 is TGCGCCAGCAGCCAAGGACCGTTCGACGGGGGTAGCTATGGCTACACCTTC. Translating gives CASSQGPFDGGSYGYTF.